This record looks at one TCR beta chain sequence and its context. The sample originates from a study of control samples from healthy donors and cancer patients. Trimming took 1 base from V and 0 from J, leaving 6 bases between them. Per the germline V gene, CDR1 is MNHNS and CDR2 is SASEGT. CDR3 length: 14 amino acids. Here immunoSEQ multiplex PCR was the method, and the copy in TCRdb shows in-frame clones only, minus some. The data show 75,000 to 90,000 clones, with approximately 87% seen just once and around 2.1% held by the top ten. Material: blood. The clonotype was recovered from a woman between 40 and 50 years old in good health. J is TRBJ2-5 and V is TRBV6-1; D is ambiguous. DNA of the CDR3: TGTGCCAGCAGTGAAGACCAGTACCAAGAGACCCAGTACTTC. Protein sequence: CASSEDQYQETQYF.